This T cell receptor beta chain emerged from a study of blood T cell repertoires in COVID-19 (TCRdb year 2020). Turning to the overall study: Collaborator samples came from the United States, Italy and Spain and covered acute and convalescent phases of COVID-19. The prospective study material was composed of cDNA or gDNA derived from T cells, B-cell-depleted T cells, or PBMCs. Subjects who had been exposed to COVID-19, were actively infected with it, or had recovered from it provided the deeply sampled blood TCRbeta repertoires that made up the dataset. A freely available public database, intended as a resource for researchers studying the immune response to SARS-CoV-2, is where the repertoires were released. Samples were obtained from the ongoing ImmuneRACE study (first 160 participants) and from 1,200 or so subjects provided by 6 global collaborators. A de-identified subject ID, COVID-19 status, age in years and sex were almost always included in the sample metadata. Where available, HLA class I and class II types were taken from metadata supplied by the sample provider and were not determined by assay-based typing.

TCRbeta CDR3 regions were amplified from genomic DNA by means of the immunoSEQ Assay, a bias-controlled multiplex PCR. Under the source paper's analysis protocol: Nucleated cell counts per sample were estimated from amplification of reference gene primers within the assay. To quantify the absolute abundance of each unique TCRbeta CDR3 rearrangement, sequence reads were collapsed and filtered. For each sample, productive Simpson clonality was calculated as the square root of Simpson's diversity index over productive rearrangements. TCRdb stores this immuneACCESS table with in-frame sequences only. Part of the clones is absent; in the studies checked, under half of the shortfall reflects unresolved V genes, and no reason is known for the rest. V and J calls and clone size are given by that table; D and trimming were obtained from the DNA. This sample lists 91,000 or so clones; under 95% were detected once. Around 4% of the sample rests with the top ten.

The investigation overall reported the following: The quantity of clinical and demographic metadata differed by source and by participant and was supplied without curation.

Each collaborating institution followed its own protocols to collect whole blood in K2EDTA tubes. For TCRbeta analysis, collaborator samples were shipped as frozen whole blood, as isolated PBMCs, or as DNA extracted from either sample type. Comments on this clone: Its antigen is currently not known. The input lacks base qualities; no much larger clone sits a single base away.

CDR1 and CDR2 are read off the germline V gene as SGHTA and FQGNSA. V is pruned by 0 bases and J by 3 bases, leaving 5 bases of the junction without a gene match. The CDR3 covers 16 residues, taking in both the cysteine and the phenylalanine. Only CDR3 DNA remains: 48 bases, in frame from the first base. The sequence links TRBV7-2 to TRBJ2-7; 10 bases in between match TRBD2. The sample taken for sequencing was peripheral blood. The clonotype comes from a woman in her forties or fifties in a cohort sampled during active COVID-19. The base sequence is TGTGCCAGCAGCTTAGCATCGGGGACTAGCGTCTACGAGCAGTACTTC. Protein translation: CASSLASGTSVYEQYF. Extended through the reference TRBV7-2 and TRBJ2-7 proteins, this CDR3 yields the full variable domain: GAGVSQSPSNKVTEKGKDVELRCDPISGHTALYWYRQSLGQGLEFLIYFQGNSAPDKSGLPSDRFSAERTGGSVSTLTIQRTQQEDSAVYLCASSLASGTSVYEQYFGPGTRLTVT.